Listed below are T cell receptor beta chains from one sample, sequenced in a study of T-cell memory formation after mild COVID-19. One entry per CDR3 protein results from TCRdb running MiXCR on the 5' RACE reads. The table includes more than 250,000 distinct CDR3 sequences, 15% to 20% detected once. Material for sequencing was PBMCs or a T cell subset sorted from them (not recorded which). All receptors come from a man younger than 30 who had mild COVID-19 (a few samples of this study predate the infection). Cell type and time point are not known. Both conserved end residues are part of each CDR3. The D gene is left open where the match is weak. Not every row has a clone size; where given, it reads once, few, many or a size class.

>TRBJ1-1|many|.|TRBV7-9|13
CASSQVGGTEAFF
TGTGCCAGCAGCCAAGTGGGAGGCACTGAAGCTTTCTTT
>TRBJ1-1|.|.|TRBV27|13
CASSLSQGTEAFF
TGTGCCAGCAGCCTCAGCCAGGGGACTGAAGCTTTCTTT
>TRBJ1-5|.|.|TRBV19|13
CATQGVSNQPQHF
TGTGCCACCCAGGGTGTGAGCAATCAGCCCCAGCATTTT
>TRBJ2-5|.|.|TRBV7-2|13
CASSFSSSETQYF
TGTGCCAGCAGCTTTAGCTCTAGCGAGACCCAGTACTTC
>TRBJ2-2|.|TRBD1|TRBV30|15
CAWMGQAIYTGELFF
TGTGCCTGGATGGGACAGGCCATTTACACCGGGGAGCTGTTTTTT
>TRBJ1-1|.|.|TRBV6-5|13
CASSYYTGTEAFF
TGTGCCAGCAGTTACTATACAGGCACTGAAGCTTTCTTT
>TRBJ2-2|few|.|TRBV7-6|19
CASSASLSGLRGNTGELFF
TGTGCCAGCAGCGCCTCCCTTAGTGGCCTGCGGGGGAACACCGGGGAGCTGTTTTTT
>TRBJ2-7|few|.|TRBV10-3|13
CAISERVPYEQYF
TGTGCCATCAGTGAGAGGGTACCCTACGAGCAGTACTTC
>TRBJ2-1|.|TRBD2|TRBV20-1|15
CSAAPHSSGYNEQFF
TGCAGTGCTGCCCCTCACTCTAGCGGATACAATGAGCAGTTCTTC
>TRBJ2-3|.|TRBD2|TRBV7-2|16
CASSAGLAGGSDTQYF
TGTGCCAGCAGCGCTGGACTAGCGGGGGGGTCAGATACGCAGTATTTT
>TRBJ1-2|many|.|TRBV13|13
CASSLDVLYGYTF
TGTGCCAGCAGCTTGGACGTTCTCTATGGCTACACCTTC
>TRBJ1-5|.|.|TRBV20-1|14
CSAWTFSGNQPQHF
TGCAGTGCTTGGACATTCAGTGGCAATCAGCCCCAGCATTTT
>TRBJ2-1|.|TRBD1|TRBV5-5|16
CASSQTGTGEYNEQFF
TGTGCCAGCAGTCAAACCGGGACAGGGGAATACAATGAGCAGTTCTTC
>TRBJ2-4|many|TRBD2|TRBV3-1|17
CASSRDGLAGRGNIQYF
TGTGCCAGCAGCCGAGATGGACTAGCGGGGAGGGGAAACATTCAGTACTTC
>TRBJ2-5|.|TRBD1|TRBV18|14
CASSRGTGEETQYF
TGTGCCAGCTCACGCGGGACAGGGGAAGAGACCCAGTACTTC
>TRBJ1-1|.|TRBD1|TRBV5-1|18
CASSLGTGAQSTNTEAFF
TGCGCCAGCAGCTTGGGAACAGGGGCACAATCTACGAACACTGAAGCTTTCTTT